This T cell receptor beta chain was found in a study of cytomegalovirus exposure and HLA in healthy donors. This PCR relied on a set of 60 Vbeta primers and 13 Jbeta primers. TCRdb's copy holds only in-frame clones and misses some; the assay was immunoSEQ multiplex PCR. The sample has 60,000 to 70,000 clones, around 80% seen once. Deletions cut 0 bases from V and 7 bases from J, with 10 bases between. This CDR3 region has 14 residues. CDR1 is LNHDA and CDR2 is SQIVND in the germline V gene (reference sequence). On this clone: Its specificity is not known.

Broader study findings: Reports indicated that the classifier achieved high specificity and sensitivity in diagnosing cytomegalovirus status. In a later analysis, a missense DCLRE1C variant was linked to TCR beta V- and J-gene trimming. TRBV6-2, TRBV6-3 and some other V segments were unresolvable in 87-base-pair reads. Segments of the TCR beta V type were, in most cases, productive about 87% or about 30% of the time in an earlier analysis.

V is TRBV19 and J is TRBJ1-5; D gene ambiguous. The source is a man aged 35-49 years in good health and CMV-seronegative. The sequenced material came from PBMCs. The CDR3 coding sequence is TGTGCCAGTAGTATAGAGGGCGATGGCCAGCCCCAGCATTTT. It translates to CASSIEGDGQPQHF.